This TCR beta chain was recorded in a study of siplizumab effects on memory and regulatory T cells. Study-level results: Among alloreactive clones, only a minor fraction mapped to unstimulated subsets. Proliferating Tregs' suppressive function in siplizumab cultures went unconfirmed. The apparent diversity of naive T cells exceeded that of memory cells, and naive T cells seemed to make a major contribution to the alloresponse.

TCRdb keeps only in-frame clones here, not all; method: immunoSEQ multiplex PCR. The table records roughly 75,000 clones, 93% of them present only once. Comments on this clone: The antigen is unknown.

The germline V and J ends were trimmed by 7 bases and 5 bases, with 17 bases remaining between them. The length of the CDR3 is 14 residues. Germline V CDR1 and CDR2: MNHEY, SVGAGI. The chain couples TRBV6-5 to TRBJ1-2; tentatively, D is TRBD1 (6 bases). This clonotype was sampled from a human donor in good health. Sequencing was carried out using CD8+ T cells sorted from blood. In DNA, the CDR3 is TGTGCCAGCACCCTCGGGGGGCTCGGGTATGGCTACACCTTC. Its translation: CASTLGGLGYGYTF.